What follows are 11 T cell receptor beta chains derived from one specimen sequenced in a study of control samples from healthy donors and cancer patients. Assay: immunoSEQ multiplex PCR; the TCRdb copy retains only in-frame clones and omits some. The table lists more than 95,000 clones, roughly 91% of them singletons, with around 9.4% in the top ten. The specimen sequenced was blood. These receptors originate from a man between 40 and 49 years old in good health.

The chain's CDR3 is CASSDNRQEEQFF. The CDR3 nucleotides read TGTGCCAGCAGTGATAACAGACAGGAGGAGCAGTTCTTC. V usage is TRBV25-1 and J usage is TRBJ2-1; D perhaps matches TRBD1 (6 bases). V lost 3 bases and J lost 10, with 13 bases in between. Germline V lookup: CDR1 MGHDK, CDR2 SYGVNS. This CDR3 comprises 13 residues.

This sequence joins TRBV30 and TRBJ2-2; D gene unclear. The germline V gene has CDR1 GTSNPN and CDR2 SVGIG (reference sequence). The CDR3 sequence is 13 residues long. Trimming removed 2 bases at V and 0 bases at J, with 4 bases between. The CDR3 loop is CAWSRTNTGELFF. The CDR3 coding sequence is TGTGCCTGGAGTAGGACGAACACCGGGGAGCTGTTTTTT.

V usage is TRBV21-1 and J usage is TRBJ2-5; the table's TRBD2 call for D was not verified on the DNA. TRBV21-1 is a pseudogene segment. The CDR3 contains 13 residues. This CDR3 is CASGGSPQETQYF. DNA of the CDR3: TGTGCCAGCGGCGGCAGCCCCCAAGAGACCCAGTACTTC.

This chain uses TRBV2 with TRBJ2-2; TRBD1 matches at 10 bases. The CDR3 is 14 residues long. V lost 7 bases and J lost 4; bases outside the gene matches: 3. Germline V lookup: CDR1 SNHLY, CDR2 FYNNEI. CDR3 nucleotides: TGTGCCAGCACCGGGACAGGGGTCACCGGGGAGCTGTTTTTT. The encoded protein is CASTGTGVTGELFF.

This clone was observed a handful of times. This chain joins TRBV11-3 and TRBJ2-3, with 9 positions matching TRBD2. The CDR3 contains 16 residues. Germline V gives CDR1 SGHNT, CDR2 YENEEA. Trimming at V came to 1 base and at J to 3 bases, leaving 5 bases not matched to a gene. This CDR3 reads CASSLGASGATDTQYF. The CDR3 bases are TGTGCCAGCAGCTTAGGTGCTAGCGGGGCTACAGATACGCAGTATTTT.

In nucleotides, the CDR3 is TGTGCCAGCAGCGATCCTCCCGGGGAGCTGTTTTTT. Its translation is CASSDPPGELFF. V is TRBV2 and J is TRBJ2-2, with D unresolved. Looked up from germline, CDR1 is SNHLY and CDR2 is FYNNEI. This CDR3 has 12 residues. The ends were cut back, 6 bases at V and 6 bases at J, with 8 bases in the middle. The complete variable domain, with remaining parts taken from reference TRBV2 and TRBJ2-2, reads EPEVTQTPSHQVTQMGQEVILRCVPISNHLYFYWYRQILGQKVEFLVSFYNNEISEKSEIFDDQFSVERPDGSNFTLKIRSTKLEDSAMYFCASSDPPGELFFGEGSRLTVL.

The CDR3 DNA reads as TGTGCCAGCAGTGAGGGGGTACTAGCGGGAGGCCAAGAGACCCAGTACTTC. Protein sequence: CASSEGVLAGGQETQYF. This rearrangement joins TRBV25-1 to TRBJ2-5; 12 bases are a match to TRBD2. Germline V gene sequence: CDR1 MGHDK, CDR2 SYGVNS. The CDR3 totals 17 residues. V gave up 3 bases and J gave up 1 base; unmatched junction bases: 6.

The chain uses TRBV29-1 and TRBJ2-7; D is perhaps TRBD2 (6 bases). V lost 7 bases, J lost 6 bases, and 19 bases lay in between. Germline lookup yields CDR1 SQVTM and CDR2 ANQGSEA. This CDR3 spans 13 amino acids. The CDR3 coding sequence is TGCAGCGCAATGGGGGATGGAGGGTCCGAGCAGTACTTC. This gives the protein CSAMGDGGSEQYF.

This clone came up a few times. As DNA, the CDR3 is TGTGCCACCAGTGAATCGACAGGGCGCGCTGAAGCTTTCTTT. Encoded protein: CATSESTGRAEAFF. The J gene is TRBJ1-1, the V gene TRBV24-1; 7 nucleotides match TRBD1. V was pared by 4 bases and J by 6 bases, with 7 bases of the junction left unmatched. CDR1 KGHDR and CDR2 SFDVKD come from the germline V gene. This CDR3 spans 14 amino acids.

J is TRBJ1-2 and V is TRBV5-3; D possibly corresponds to TRBD1 (5 bases). TRBV5-3 is marked as an open reading frame, function uncertain. This CDR3 is built from 19 residues. The V gene lost 3 bases and the J gene lost 4 bases, with 28 bases spanning the gap. The CDR3 is CARSYLPEDRAPVFYGYTF. Here the CDR3 DNA reads TGTGCCAGAAGCTACTTACCGGAAGACAGAGCCCCTGTATTCTATGGCTACACCTTC.

The gene calls are TRBV9 and TRBJ2-2; the D call may be TRBD1 or TRBD2 (6 bases each). Per germline, CDR1 SGDLS and CDR2 YYNGEE. Trimming left V 1 base short and J 9 bases short, with 16 bases between. This CDR3 comprises 15 residues. CDR3 in amino acids: CASSVSGVQGRELFF. CDR3 bases: TGTGCCAGCAGCGTATCGGGGGTACAGGGCAGGGAGCTGTTTTTT.